The clone carrying this T cell receptor beta chain has just a few counts. From germline, CDR1 is MNHEY and CDR2 SMNVEV (reference sequence). The CDR3 has 14 residues. Trimming removed 3 bases from V and 2 bases from J; junction bases left unmatched: 0. Using its own MiXCR run on the 5' RACE reads, TCRdb lists one record per CDR3 protein. The sample consists of fewer than 250,000 distinct CDR3 sequences, approximately 16% of them appearing once. The record originates from a study of identical twins. Another study also made use of these data, one on T cells expressing NK-cell markers.

Material for sequencing was CD8+ T cells sorted from blood. The chain couples TRBV27 to TRBJ2-1; TRBD2 matches at 8 bases. The clonotype comes from a woman aged 18-29 years in good health. CDR3 sequence: CASSFSGTYNEQFF. CDR3 bases: TGTGCCAGCAGTTTTAGCGGGACCTACAATGAGCAGTTCTTC.